Reported below is one T cell receptor beta chain. Its antigen is unidentified. TCR alpha and TCR beta cDNA libraries carrying sample barcodes and UMIs came from 5'RACE with constant-segment primers. Via MiXCR, TCRdb re-called the 5' RACE reads, giving one row per CDR3 protein. This table holds hundreds of thousands of distinct CDR3 sequences, about a sixth found once. These data are taken from a study of T-cell memory formation after mild COVID-19. Study information: Largely donor-specific TCR clusters were found. Broader study findings: The authors did not confirm SARS-CoV-2 specificity of second-wave clones peaking day 37. Pre-infection memory showed some responding clones, and this suggested that cross-reactive memory joined.

The germline CDR1 and CDR2 sequences are MDHEN and SYDVKM. Trimming removed 5 bases at V and 4 bases at J, with 11 bases between. The CDR3 spans 13 residues. The genes are TRBV28 and TRBJ1-2, with unresolved D. Sequenced sample: PBMCs or a T cell subset sorted from them (not recorded which). This clonotype originated in a young man who had mild COVID-19 (a few samples of this study predate the infection). Cell type and time point are not known. In DNA, the CDR3 is TGTGCCAGCAGTCTCCCCCGAGGCTATGGCTACACCTTC. This gives the protein CASSLPRGYGYTF.